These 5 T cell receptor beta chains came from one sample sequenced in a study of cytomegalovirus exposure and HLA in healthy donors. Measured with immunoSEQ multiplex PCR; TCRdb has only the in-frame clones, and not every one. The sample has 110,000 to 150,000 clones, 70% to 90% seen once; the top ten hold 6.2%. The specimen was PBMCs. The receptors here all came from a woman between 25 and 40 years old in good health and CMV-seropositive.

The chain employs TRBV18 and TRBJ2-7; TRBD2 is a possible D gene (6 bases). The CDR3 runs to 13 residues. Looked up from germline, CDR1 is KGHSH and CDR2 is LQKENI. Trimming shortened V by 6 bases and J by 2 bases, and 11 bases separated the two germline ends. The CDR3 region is CASSSGGTYEQYF. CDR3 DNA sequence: TGTGCCAGCTCCTCTGGGGGGACCTACGAGCAGTACTTC.

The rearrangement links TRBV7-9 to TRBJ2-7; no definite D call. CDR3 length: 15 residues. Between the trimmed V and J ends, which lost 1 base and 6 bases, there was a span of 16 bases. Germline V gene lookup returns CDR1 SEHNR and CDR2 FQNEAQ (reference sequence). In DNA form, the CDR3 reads TGTGCCAGCAGCTTAGGGCAGACGGGTACTCTCGAGCAGTACTTC. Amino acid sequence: CASSLGQTGTLEQYF.

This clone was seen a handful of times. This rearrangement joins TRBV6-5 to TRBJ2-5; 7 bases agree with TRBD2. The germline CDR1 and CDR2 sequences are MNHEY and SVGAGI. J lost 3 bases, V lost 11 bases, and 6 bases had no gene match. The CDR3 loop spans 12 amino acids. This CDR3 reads CAAGEGKETQYF. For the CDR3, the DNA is TGTGCCGCGGGGGAAGGGAAAGAGACCCAGTACTTC.

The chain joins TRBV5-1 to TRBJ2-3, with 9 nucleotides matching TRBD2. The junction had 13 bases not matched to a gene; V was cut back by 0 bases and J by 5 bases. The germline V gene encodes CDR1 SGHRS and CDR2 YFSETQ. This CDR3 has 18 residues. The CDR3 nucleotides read TGCGCCAGCAGCTTGGGAAGGTACCTAGCGGGACCCGGAGATACGCAGTATTTT. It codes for CASSLGRYLAGPGDTQYF.

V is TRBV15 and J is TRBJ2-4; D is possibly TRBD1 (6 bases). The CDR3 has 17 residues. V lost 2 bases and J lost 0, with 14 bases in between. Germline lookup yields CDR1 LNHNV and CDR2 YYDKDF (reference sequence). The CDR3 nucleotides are TGTGCCACCAGCAGACAACGGGACACCGAAGCCAAAAACATTCAGTACTTC. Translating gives CATSRQRDTEAKNIQYF. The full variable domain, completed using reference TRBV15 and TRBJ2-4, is DAMVIQNPRYQVTQFGKPVTLSCSQTLNHNVMYWYQQKSSQAPKLLFHYYDKDFNNEADTPDNFQSRRPNTSFCFLDIRSPGLGDTAMYLCATSRQRDTEAKNIQYFGAGTRLSVL.